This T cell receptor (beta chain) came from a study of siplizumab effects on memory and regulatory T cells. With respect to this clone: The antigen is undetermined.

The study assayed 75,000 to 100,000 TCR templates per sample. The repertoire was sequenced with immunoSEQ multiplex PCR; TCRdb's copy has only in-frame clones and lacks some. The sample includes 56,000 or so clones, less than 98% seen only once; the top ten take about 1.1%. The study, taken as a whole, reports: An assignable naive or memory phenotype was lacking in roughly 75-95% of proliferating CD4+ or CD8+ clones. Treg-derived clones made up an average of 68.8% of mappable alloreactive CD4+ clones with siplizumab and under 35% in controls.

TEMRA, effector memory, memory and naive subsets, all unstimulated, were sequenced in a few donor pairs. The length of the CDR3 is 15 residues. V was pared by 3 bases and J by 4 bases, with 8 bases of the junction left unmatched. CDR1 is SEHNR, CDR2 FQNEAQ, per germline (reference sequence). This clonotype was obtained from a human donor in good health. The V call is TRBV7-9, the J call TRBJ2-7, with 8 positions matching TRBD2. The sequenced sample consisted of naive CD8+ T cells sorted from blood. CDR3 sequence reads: CASSFRDGGVYEQYF. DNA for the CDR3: TGTGCCAGCAGCTTCCGGGACGGGGGGGTGTACGAGCAGTACTTC.